This TCR beta chain was sequenced during a study of blood T cell repertoires in COVID-19. Turning to the study itself: In each case, the material was cDNA or gDNA derived from T cells, B-cell-depleted T cells, or PBMCs.

The CDR3 spans 24 residues, counting both ends. Looked up from germline, CDR1 is DFQATT and CDR2 is SNEGSKA (reference sequence). This clone was counted once. No DNA is shown, since the ends of the CDR3 on it are uncertain; the CDR3 is the one TCRdb lists. In the authors' methods: Amplification of reference gene primers was used by the study to estimate nucleated cell counts. The repertoire was sequenced with immunoSEQ multiplex PCR; TCRdb's copy has only in-frame clones and lacks some. The DNA gave D and trimming, while V, J and clone size come from that table. The sample has 40,000 or so clones; roughly 88% are singletons.

The TCR comes from a human donor in a cohort sampled during active COVID-19. Sample: peripheral blood. The chain couples TRBV20-1 to TRBJ2-3; no DNA check was done on the table's D call, TRBD2. CDR3 amino acids: CSASIRPGLAGDTQYFGPKSTQYF.